This T cell receptor beta chain was retrieved from a study of regulatory T cells in long-lasting Graves disease (dated by TCRdb to the early 2020s). Regarding the complete study: Persistent Graves' disease meant more than 5 years of antithyroid drug treatment with TSH receptor autoantibodies that stayed positive. In the clinical cohort, patients with persistent Graves' disease had used antithyroid drugs for an average of roughly ten years. This study used TCR sequencing and RNA sequencing of peripheral blood to compare persistent Graves' disease patients against newly diagnosed Graves' disease patients. The study took place in China and was registered as a clinical trial. TCR sequencing covered some 13 persistent and around 20 newly diagnosed Graves' disease patients, around 33 samples in total. What the work shows at the level of the full study, not this receptor alone: Only the TCR beta chain was sequenced and analyzed. Compared with newly diagnosed patients, patients with persistent Graves' disease had lower TCR Shannon entropy and fewer highly expanded clones, which suggests clonal expansion. Preferential use of TRBV28, TRBJ1-2 and TRBJ2-5 was observed in persistent disease, whereas TRBV20-1 and TRBJ2-1 were favored in newly diagnosed disease. The authors noted that the small sample size was a limitation that may lower accuracy. Persistent patients shared more public clonotypes among themselves (more than 2,500) than newly diagnosed patients did (roughly 920). Because the primary lesion, thyroid tissue, could not be accessed, the study looked at peripheral blood alone.

V is cut back by 4 bases and J by 3 bases, with 4 bases in the junction unmatched. From the cysteine through the phenylalanine, the CDR3 covers 15 amino acids. Solely the CDR3 DNA is kept, with 45 bases framed from the first base. Via the germline V gene, CDR1 is MNHNS and CDR2 SASEGT. Library preparation was by multiplex PCR. TCRdb records Illumina HiSeq 4000 as the sequencer. TCR beta libraries were built with iRepertoire HTBI primers and Arm-PCR amplification of CDR3 regions. Gel purification was performed on PCR products prior to sequencing. Processing in the source paper ran as follows. A total of some 60 TRBV and 14 TRBJ segments were identified across samples and were used for gene usage analysis of CDR3 amino acid clonotypes. COPE and FqMerger were used to merge the filtered high-quality paired reads into contigs. BLAST was used to align contigs to IMGT TRBV, TRBD and TRBJ reference genes, with CDR3 defined following IMGT. Clonotypes above 0.1% frequency were classified as highly expanded clones. Repertoire diversity was measured by Shannon entropy, and V-J evenness by the Gini coefficient. Clonotypes shared by more than one individual were considered public. TCRdb reanalyzed the raw reads on its own, using fastp at Q25 for trimming and MiXCR for clone calling, and kept in-frame beta chains. Rows are combined by CDR3 protein, so each entry shows the most common genes and DNA. The V and J calls here are based on TCRdb, not the publication. The sample yields a few hundred thousand distinct CDR3 sequences; roughly 25% were counted once. Roughly a quarter of the sample comes from the top ten.

Points on this clonotype: The antigen it binds to is not known. Per-base quality was not reported, and no clone a single base away is much larger than it.

The time point label on this specimen signifies: persistent/refractory GD, antithyroid drugs over 5 years with positive TRAb. For both TCR sequencing and RNA sequencing, RNA was extracted from PBMCs in TRIzol. Graves' disease was diagnosed according to American Thyroid Association guidelines. Patients for the study were recruited at an endocrinology department in Xi'an, China. From each patient, 7.5 to 10 milliliters of peripheral blood was collected into an EDTA anticoagulant tube. PBMCs were isolated by Ficoll Paque Plus density gradient separation without further T cell sorting. An Agilent 2100 Bioanalyzer and agarose gel were used to check RNA quality, while a NanoDrop 2000 measured RNA concentration.

In this chain, TRBV6-1 is recombined with TRBJ1-5; 9 central bases correspond to TRBD1. Material: peripheral blood mononuclear cells (PBMCs), obtained when the disease was refractory, from a patient treated with antithyroid drugs. The sequence was collected from a woman aged 40 to 50 with Graves disease. Donor details come from another sample of the same person, matched by shared clones. The sequenced DNA: TGTGCCAGCAGTGCGGACAGGGGCGACAATCAGCCCCAGCATTTT. Its protein reads: CASSADRGDNQPQHF.